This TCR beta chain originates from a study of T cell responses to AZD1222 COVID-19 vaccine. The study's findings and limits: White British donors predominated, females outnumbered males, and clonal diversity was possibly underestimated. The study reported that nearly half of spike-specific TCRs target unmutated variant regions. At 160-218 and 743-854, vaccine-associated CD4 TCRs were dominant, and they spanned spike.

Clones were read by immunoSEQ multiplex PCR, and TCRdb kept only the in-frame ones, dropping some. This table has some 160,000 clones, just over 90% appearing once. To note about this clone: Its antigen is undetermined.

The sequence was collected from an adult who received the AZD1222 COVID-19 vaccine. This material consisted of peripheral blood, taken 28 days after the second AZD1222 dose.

Here the CDR3 DNA reads TGTGCCAGCAGCTTGGTTGGGGGGAGCAATCAGCCCCAGCATTTT. Translating gives CASSLVGGSNQPQHF. The chain employs TRBV5-5 and TRBJ1-5; a possible D gene is TRBD1 (5 bases). Germline values: CDR1 SGHKS, CDR2 YYEKEE (reference sequence). V was trimmed by 0 bases and J by 1 base, leaving 8 bases between them. CDR3 length: 15 amino acids.